Below, 26 T cell receptor beta chains from the same sample are listed, as sequenced in a study of blood T cells in healthy people across ages (dated by TCRdb to between 2014 and 2017). The library came from 5' RACE. Sequencing used an Illumina HiSeq 2500. A second roughly 7 to 11 cycle PCR used a sample-barcoded 5' primer and a J-beta primer mix. TCRdb itself trimmed the public reads at Q25 with fastp, ran MiXCR and retained productive beta chains. For every CDR3 protein sequence, its rows merge into one entry that carries the most common genes and DNA. Here the sample has some 930,000 distinct CDR3 sequences; 25% to 35% occur a single time. The leading ten clones occupy 10% of the sample. The same data also went into a second study, on T cells of mothers and their children.

Material for sequencing was blood. The origin of the receptors is a woman aged 40 to 50 in good health.

Only a few counts were recorded for this clonotype. The chain joins TRBV7-2 to TRBJ1-2; D is unclear. Trimming took 5 bases from V and 7 from J, leaving 17 bases between them. This CDR3 has 14 residues. Germline CDR1 reads SGHTA; CDR2 reads FQGNSA. The CDR3 loop is CASSQSRGQFGYTF. Written as DNA, the CDR3 is TGTGCCAGCAGCCAAAGCCGAGGCCAATTTGGCTACACCTTC. The variable domain in full, with the rest retrieved from reference TRBV7-2 and TRBJ1-2, is GAGVSQSPSNKVTEKGKDVELRCDPISGHTALYWYRQSLGQGLEFLIYFQGNSAPDKSGLPSDRFSAERTGGSVSTLTIQRTQQEDSAVYLCASSQSRGQFGYTFGSGTRLTVV.

As to this clonotype: A much more abundant neighbour one base away suggests this may be a read error. V usage is TRBV29-1 and J usage is TRBJ2-7; TRBD1 aligns across 9 bases. The CDR3 length is 12 residues. CDR1 SQVTM and CDR2 ANQGSEA come from the germline V gene. CDR3: CSVETGGYKQYF. CDR3 sequence (DNA): TGCAGCGTTGAAACAGGGGGCTACAAGCAGTACTTC.

The V and J genes are TRBV5-1 and TRBJ2-1; 11 bases line up with TRBD2. V shed 4 bases, J shed 3 bases, and the junction held 3 bases outside the gene matches. Germline V lookup: CDR1 SGHRS, CDR2 YFSETQ. The CDR3 loop spans 15 amino acids. Here the CDR3 reads CASSVTSGDYNEQFF. CDR3 nucleotide sequence: TGCGCCAGCAGCGTGACTAGCGGGGACTACAATGAGCAGTTCTTC.

The CDR3 loop is CSASGTWEWDNQPQHF. The CDR3 nucleotides are TGCAGTGCTTCCGGGACATGGGAATGGGACAATCAGCCCCAGCATTTT. The chain joins TRBV20-1 to TRBJ1-5; a possible D gene is TRBD1 (6 bases). This CDR3 is built from 16 residues. The V end was cut by 5 bases, the J end by 3 bases, with 20 bases between. Germline CDR1 and CDR2: DFQATT and SNEGSKA (reference sequence).

The chain links TRBV7-3 to TRBJ2-2; D is ambiguous. This CDR3 has 12 amino acids. Germline CDR1 SGHTA, CDR2 FQGTGA. Trimming removed 5 bases from V and 4 bases from J, with 5 bases in between. The CDR3 sequence is CASSTVTGELFF. The CDR3 DNA sequence: TGTGCCAGCAGCACCGTCACCGGGGAGCTGTTTTTT.

The gene calls are TRBV20-1 and TRBJ1-2; 11 nucleotides line up with TRBD1. Looked up from germline, CDR1 is DFQATT and CDR2 is SNEGSKA (reference sequence). The J segment lost 5 bases and the V segment lost 5 bases, leaving 13 bases of the junction unmatched. The length of the CDR3 is 16 residues. The CDR3 region has the DNA TGCAGTGCTCCACTTCTCGGGACAGGGGGGTCATATGGCTACACCTTC. Its protein product is CSAPLLGTGGSYGYTF.

This clonotype has only a few counts. V gene TRBV6-5 combines with J gene TRBJ1-2; D is undetermined. This CDR3 comprises 12 residues. V lost 6 bases to trimming and J lost 8 bases, with 13 bases between them. The germline CDR1 and CDR2 sequences are MNHEY and SVGAGI. CDR3 nucleotide sequence: TGTGCCAGCAGCCCTAATAAATGGGGCTACACCTTC. It yields the protein CASSPNKWGYTF.

This clonotype occurred many times. The genes are TRBV7-6 and TRBJ2-7; D possibly corresponds to TRBD2 (5 bases). Per the germline V gene, CDR1 is SGHVS and CDR2 is FNYEAQ. Trimming took off 0 bases at V and 2 bases at J, with 8 bases between the two ends. The CDR3 has 14 amino acids. The CDR3: CASSLATEAYEQYF. Written as DNA, the CDR3 is TGTGCCAGCAGCTTAGCGACGGAGGCCTACGAGCAGTACTTC.

About this clonotype itself: The CDR3 ends on some other residue instead of the conserved phenylalanine or tryptophan, so this is likely a read error. The J gene is TRBJ1-6, the V gene TRBV28; D is uncertain. This CDR3 is built from 15 residues. Trimming took off 5 bases at V and 8 bases at J, with 16 bases between the two ends. CDR1 and CDR2 from the germline V gene are MDHEN and SYDVKM. The CDR3 loop reads CASSPTVRMDSPLHC. The CDR3 bases are TGTGCCAGCAGTCCCACAGTCCGGATGGATTCACCCCTCCACTGT.

This clonotype was recorded many times. The junction and the germline gene differ at one end; a read error may be behind it. The chain is built from TRBV7-7 and TRBJ2-1; 8 bases map to TRBD2. The germline gives CDR1 SSHAT, CDR2 FNYEAQ (reference sequence). The CDR3 covers 18 residues. The CDR3 here is CASSAASGGPFIYNEQFF. CDR3 nucleotides: TGTGCTAGCAGCGCGGCCAGCGGGGGCCCCTTCATCTACAATGAGCAGTTCTTC.

This clonotype was detected ten times or more. V gene TRBV29-1 combines with J gene TRBJ1-2, with unresolved D. The CDR3 sequence is 10 residues long. Trimming left V 3 bases short and J 5 bases short, with 4 bases between. Germline V gene sequence: CDR1 SQVTM, CDR2 ANQGSEA. The chain's CDR3 is CSVDRYGYTF. CDR3 sequence (DNA): TGCAGCGTTGATCGATATGGCTACACCTTC.

This clonotype came up a few times. The chain links TRBV30 to TRBJ1-1, with D possibly matching TRBD1 (5 bases). Per the germline V gene, CDR1 is GTSNPN and CDR2 is SVGIG (reference sequence). This CDR3 contains 11 residues. The CDR3 DNA is TGTGCTTCGGCACGGGGGACTGAAGCTTTCTTT. This sequence encodes CASARGTEAFF.

The chain joins TRBV4-1 to TRBJ1-5, with D hard to call. In germline, CDR1 is MGHRA, CDR2 YSYEKL. CDR3 length: 15 residues. Deletions cut 5 bases from V and 1 base from J, with 12 bases between. CDR3 residues: CASSGAGLSNQPQHF. CDR3 nucleotide sequence: TGCGCCAGCAGCGGCGCTGGGTTGAGCAATCAGCCCCAGCATTTT.

As to this clonotype: A much more abundant neighbour one base away suggests this may be a read error. The genes are TRBV28 and TRBJ2-3, with D perhaps being TRBD1 or TRBD2 (5 bases each). The CDR3 is 16 amino acids. Trimming removed 6 bases at V and 5 bases at J, with 21 bases between. Germline lookup yields CDR1 MDHEN and CDR2 SYDVKM. Here the CDR3 DNA reads TGTGCCAGCAGCCTGTCCCGGGGCCAACTTGGAGATACGCAGTATTTT. Translation gives CASSLSRGQLGDTQYF.

The gene calls are TRBV7-6 and TRBJ2-2; 8 positions match TRBD2. Germline loops: CDR1 SGHVS, CDR2 FNYEAQ. There are 14 residues in the CDR3. Germline trimming cut 4 bases from V and 5 bases from J; bases unmatched to any gene: 3. The CDR3 DNA reads TGTGCCAGCAGCTGCGGGGGGTCAACCGGGGAGCTGTTTTTT. It yields the protein CASSCGGSTGELFF.

This clonotype was counted a few times. The chain recombines TRBV5-1 with TRBJ1-2; tentatively, D is TRBD1 (5 bases). Between the trimmed V and J ends, which lost 0 bases and 4 bases, there was a span of 10 bases. The CDR3 has 14 amino acids. Germline values: CDR1 SGHRS, CDR2 YFSETQ. CDR3 residues: CASSLAEGSYGYTF. The CDR3 DNA reads TGCGCCAGCAGCTTGGCCGAGGGGAGCTATGGCTACACCTTC.

The V call is TRBV5-1, the J call TRBJ1-1; the match to TRBD1 covers 7 bases. V was pared by 4 bases and J by 4 bases, with 7 bases of the junction left unmatched. CDR1 is SGHRS and CDR2 is YFSETQ in the germline V gene. The CDR3 covers 14 residues. CDR3 coding DNA: TGCGCCAGCAGCCAGCAGACAGGGTCCACTGAAGCTTTCTTT. Encoded protein: CASSQQTGSTEAFF. Variable domain in full (rest from reference TRBV5-1 and TRBJ1-1): KAGVTQTPRYLIKTRGQQVTLSCSPISGHRSVSWYQQTPGQGLQFLFEYFSETQRNKGNFPGRFSGRQFSNSRSEMNVSTLELGDSALYLCASSQQTGSTEAFFGQGTRLTVV.

This clonotype occurred a few times. The rearrangement links TRBV6-6 to TRBJ1-1; D gene unclear. V gave up 7 bases and J gave up 3 bases, with 6 bases separating them. Germline loops: CDR1 MNHNY, CDR2 SVGAGI (reference sequence). This CDR3 comprises 11 residues. CDR3 in amino acids: CASTGDTEAFF. The CDR3 DNA reads TGTGCCAGCACTGGGGACACTGAAGCTTTCTTT.

This chain joins TRBV11-2 and TRBJ1-4, with 10 positions matching TRBD1. CDR3 size: 15 residues. V was pared by 0 bases and J by 6 bases, with 1 base of the junction left unmatched. The germline V gene has CDR1 SGHAT and CDR2 FQNNGV. In nucleotides, the CDR3 is TGTGCCAGCAGCTTAGATGGGACAGGGGATGAAAAACTGTTTTTT. Translating it yields CASSLDGTGDEKLFF.

The rearrangement joins TRBV3-1 to TRBJ2-1; TRBD2 matches 9 bases. V lost 0 bases to trimming and J lost 7 bases; unmatched junction nucleotides: 13. There are 18 residues in the CDR3. Germline lookup yields CDR1 LGHDT and CDR2 YNNKEL (reference sequence). The CDR3 loop reads CASSQDHLERGVPNEQFF. For the CDR3, the DNA is TGTGCCAGCAGCCAAGATCATCTGGAGCGGGGGGTCCCAAATGAGCAGTTCTTC.

This clonotype has ten or more counts. The chain links TRBV5-1 to TRBJ2-1; D remains unclear. This CDR3 has 13 amino acids. Trimming left V 2 bases short and J 6 bases short, with 9 bases between. The germline V gene encodes CDR1 SGHRS and CDR2 YFSETQ. CDR3 amino acids: CASSFTAINEQFF. In DNA form, the CDR3 reads TGCGCCAGCAGCTTCACAGCGATCAATGAGCAGTTCTTC.

The count of this clonotype is one. This chain uses TRBV7-2 with TRBJ2-6; D is unclear. CDR1 and CDR2 from the germline V gene are SGHTA and FQGNSA. Trimming took off 5 bases at V and 0 bases at J, with 14 bases between the two ends. CDR3 length: 17 residues. The DNA for the CDR3 is TGTGCCAGCAGCCGAAGGCCATTGGACTCTGGGGCCAACGTCCTGACTTTC. It translates to CASSRRPLDSGANVLTF.

This clonotype was detected ten times or more. V and J are TRBV4-3 and TRBJ1-6; no reliable D call. Trimming took 0 bases from V and 7 from J, leaving 16 bases between them. CDR1 is LGHNA and CDR2 is YSLEER in the germline V gene. There are 17 residues in the CDR3. For the CDR3, the DNA is TGCGCCAGCAGCCAAGATTATGGCCACGTCGCCAATTCACCCCTCCACTTT. It yields the protein CASSQDYGHVANSPLHF.

This clonotype occurred many times. The chain uses TRBV20-1 and TRBJ1-2, with TRBD1 matching over 7 bases. This CDR3 contains 13 residues. Germline V gene sequence: CDR1 DFQATT, CDR2 SNEGSKA (reference sequence). V shed 5 bases, J shed 2 bases, and the junction held 5 bases outside the gene matches. The DNA for the CDR3 is TGCAGTGCTGGGGACAGTGTAAACTATGGCTACACCTTC. Amino acids: CSAGDSVNYGYTF.

The rearrangement links TRBV27 to TRBJ2-5; D ambiguous. The CDR3 sequence is 14 residues long. Germline assignment: CDR1 MNHEY and CDR2 SMNVEV (reference sequence). Trimming stripped 4 bases from V and 3 bases from J, with 12 bases between. The CDR3 coding sequence is TGTGCCAGCAGTTCCTTCACGCGTAAAGAGACCCAGTACTTC. Its protein is CASSSFTRKETQYF.

This clonotype has at least ten counts. V usage is TRBV28 and J usage is TRBJ1-2; 8 positions match TRBD1. With 3 bases clipped from V and 7 bases from J, the junction kept 4 bases outside the gene matches. The germline V gene has CDR1 MDHEN and CDR2 SYDVKM. There are 13 residues in the CDR3. CDR3 nucleotides: TGTGCCAGCAGTTTGCAGGGGGCGCCTGGCTACACCTTC. Residues: CASSLQGAPGYTF.